These 17 T cell receptor beta chains were all obtained from the same sample, sequenced in a study of cytotoxic CD8 clonotypes in ibrutinib-treated CLL. Using immunoSEQ multiplex PCR, the repertoire was profiled, and TCRdb retains in-frame clones only, with some absent. Of about 14,000 clones listed, around 70% are singletons. Here the sequenced sample was PBMCs, taken before ibrutinib treatment. The receptors originated from a human donor with chronic lymphocytic leukemia.

This clone appeared a few times. The chain carries TRBV4-1 and TRBJ1-4; TRBD1 aligns across 7 bases. Germline assignment: CDR1 MGHRA and CDR2 YSYEKL. The trim removed 0 bases at V and 3 bases at J, leaving 1 base unmatched. This CDR3 region has 15 residues. The CDR3 sequence: CASSQDRGANEKLFF. The CDR3 DNA reads as TGCGCCAGCAGCCAAGACAGGGGGGCTAATGAAAAACTGTTTTTT.

The chain carries TRBV9 and TRBJ1-5, with D possibly being TRBD1 (5 bases). The CDR3 extends over 15 amino acids. Trimming stripped 1 base from V and 2 bases from J, with 10 bases between. The germline gives CDR1 SGDLS, CDR2 YYNGEE. CDR3 protein: CASSVSGAGNQPQHF. The CDR3 DNA reads as TGTGCCAGCAGCGTATCTGGGGCGGGCAATCAGCCCCAGCATTTT.

This clone was found a few times. The chain joins TRBV30 to TRBJ2-2; unclear D gene. From germline, CDR1 is GTSNPN and CDR2 SVGIG (reference sequence). The CDR3 length is 11 residues. The V gene lost 1 base and the J gene lost 6 bases, with 3 bases spanning the gap. As DNA, the CDR3 is TGTGCCTGGAGTGGGCCCGGGGAGCTGTTTTTT. This codes for CAWSGPGELFF.

The chain combines TRBV7-7 with TRBJ2-3, with 12 positions matching TRBD1. Looked up from germline, CDR1 is SSHAT and CDR2 is FNYEAQ (reference sequence). V was clipped by 5 bases and J by 5 bases; unmatched bases: 5. CDR3 size: 15 residues. The CDR3 DNA reads TGTGCCAGCAGCCCCGGGACAGGGGGCAGAGATACGCAGTATTTT. Protein: CASSPGTGGRDTQYF.

This sequence joins TRBV28 and TRBJ1-4; D is undetermined. CDR3 length: 14 residues. V lost 7 bases to trimming and J lost 0 bases, with 9 bases between them. The germline CDR1 and CDR2 sequences are MDHEN and SYDVKM. The CDR3 nucleotides are TGTGCCAGCATAGGAGCCGCAACTAATGAAAAACTGTTTTTT. The encoded protein is CASIGAATNEKLFF.

The chain links TRBV18 to TRBJ1-5; D call uncertain. CDR1 is KGHSH, CDR2 LQKENI, per germline. Trimming removed 4 bases at V and 6 bases at J, with 13 bases between. The length of the CDR3 is 14 residues. CDR3 sequence reads: CASSHTVITQPQHF. The CDR3, as DNA: TGTGCCAGCTCACACACAGTGATAACTCAGCCCCAGCATTTT.

The chain recombines TRBV6-1 with TRBJ2-7; TRBD2 matches at 13 bases. This CDR3 contains 15 residues. Trimming removed 8 bases from V and 4 bases from J; junction bases left unmatched: 8. The germline V gene encodes CDR1 MNHNS and CDR2 SASEGT. The CDR3 sequence: CASGEGLAGPYEQYF. DNA of the CDR3: TGTGCCAGCGGAGAGGGACTAGCGGGACCTTACGAGCAGTACTTC.

This clone was picked up one time. The chain recombines TRBV5-1 with TRBJ1-6; D remains ambiguous. Germline CDR1 is SGHRS and CDR2 is YFSETQ. The CDR3 length is 14 residues. V was trimmed by 0 bases and J by 8 bases, leaving 9 bases between them. The CDR3 is CASSLDGGHSPLHF. In DNA, the CDR3 is TGCGCCAGCAGCTTGGATGGCGGTCATTCACCCCTCCACTTT.

The chain combines TRBV28 with TRBJ2-1; D uncertain. CDR1 and CDR2 from the germline V gene are MDHEN and SYDVKM. The CDR3 has 11 amino acids. V was trimmed by 3 bases and J by 7 bases, leaving 4 bases between them. The CDR3 reads CASSLQNEQFF. Here the CDR3 DNA reads TGTGCCAGCAGTTTGCAGAATGAGCAGTTCTTC.

This clone showed up just a few times. V and J are TRBV4-3 and TRBJ1-2, with 8 bases lining up with TRBD1. The CDR3 is made up of 14 amino acids. The trim removed 3 bases at V and 7 bases at J, leaving 7 bases unmatched. Germline V gene data show CDR1 as LGHNA and CDR2 as YSLEER. CDR3: CASSQRTGFGGYTF. CDR3 DNA: TGCGCCAGCAGCCAGAGGACAGGGTTTGGTGGCTACACCTTC.

The chain uses TRBV5-1 and TRBJ2-3; D is perhaps TRBD1 or TRBD2 (7 bases each). CDR3 length equals 15 residues. V gave up 6 bases and J gave up 5 bases, with 19 bases separating them. Germline CDR1 reads SGHRS; CDR2 reads YFSETQ. The CDR3 here is CASTQGGGVIDTQYF. The DNA of the CDR3 is TGCGCCAGCACCCAGGGAGGGGGCGTGATAGATACGCAGTATTTT.

The chain joins TRBV7-2 to TRBJ1-4; possibly TRBD1 for D (5 bases). Germline assignment: CDR1 SGHTA and CDR2 FQGNSA. V dropped 5 bases and J dropped 4 bases, with 17 bases sitting between them. The CDR3 contains 16 residues. Here the CDR3 reads CASSGSPGTGNEKLFF. CDR3 coding DNA: TGTGCCAGCAGCGGCTCCCCCGGGACGGGTAATGAAAAACTGTTTTTT.

The chain links TRBV7-9 to TRBJ2-1; TRBD2 aligns across 9 bases. CDR3 length: 16 residues. With 4 bases clipped from V and 6 bases from J, the junction kept 10 bases outside the gene matches. Germline CDR1 SEHNR, CDR2 FQNEAQ (reference sequence). For the CDR3, the DNA is TGTGCCAGCAGCTCACTCGGGACTAGCCGACGCAATGAGCAGTTCTTC. Protein sequence: CASSSLGTSRRNEQFF.

The chain couples TRBV19 to TRBJ2-1, with D possibly being TRBD2 (5 bases). The germline gives CDR1 LNHDA, CDR2 SQIVND (reference sequence). V lost 6 bases, J lost 3 bases, and 9 bases lay in between. This CDR3 comprises 13 residues. The CDR3 region has the DNA TGTGCCAGTAGAGCGGTGGACTACAATGAGCAGTTCTTC. This codes for CASRAVDYNEQFF. The variable domain in full, completed from reference TRBV19 and TRBJ2-1, reads DGGITQSPKYLFRKEGQNVTLSCEQNLNHDAMYWYRQDPGQGLRLIYYSQIVNDFQKGDIAEGYSVSREKKESFPLTVTSAQKNPTAFYLCASRAVDYNEQFFGPGTRLTVL.

This sequence joins TRBV5-1 and TRBJ2-7; TRBD1 aligns across 9 bases. With 4 bases clipped from V and 7 bases from J, the junction kept 12 bases outside the gene matches. The CDR3 contains 15 residues. Germline CDR1 reads SGHRS; CDR2 reads YFSETQ. CDR3 loop: CASSLTGGRFGEQYF. The CDR3 DNA follows: TGCGCCAGCAGCCTGACAGGGGGGAGATTTGGAGAGCAGTACTTC.

The chain is built from TRBV5-5 and TRBJ1-1; D uncertain. This CDR3 has 12 residues. From germline, CDR1 is SGHKS and CDR2 YYEKEE (reference sequence). Trimming removed 7 bases from V and 0 bases from J, with 7 bases in between. For the CDR3, the DNA is TGTGCCAGCTCTTCCATGAACACTGAAGCTTTCTTT. This gives the protein CASSSMNTEAFF.

This clone occurred a few times. The CDR3 bases are TGTGCCAGCACCGGGACAGGTGGAAACACCATATATTTT. Its protein is CASTGTGGNTIYF. This chain joins TRBV7-9 and TRBJ1-3, with 8 nucleotides matching TRBD1. This CDR3 spans 13 amino acids. Germline assignment: CDR1 SEHNR and CDR2 FQNEAQ (reference sequence). The junction had 2 bases not matched to a gene; V was cut back by 7 bases and J by 3 bases.